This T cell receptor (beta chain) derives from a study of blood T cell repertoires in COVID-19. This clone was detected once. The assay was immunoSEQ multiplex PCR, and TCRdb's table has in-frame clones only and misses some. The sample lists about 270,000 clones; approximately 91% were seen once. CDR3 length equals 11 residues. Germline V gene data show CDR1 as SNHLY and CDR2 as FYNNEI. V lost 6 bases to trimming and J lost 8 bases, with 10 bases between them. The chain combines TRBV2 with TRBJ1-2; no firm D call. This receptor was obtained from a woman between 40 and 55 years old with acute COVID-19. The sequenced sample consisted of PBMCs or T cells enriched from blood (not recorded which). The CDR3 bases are TGTGCCAGCAGCCGGGGTTGGGGCTACACCTTC. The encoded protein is CASSRGWGYTF.